This TCR beta chain was profiled in a study of STAT3 mutations in large granular lymphocyte leukemia. Study findings and constraints: Every T-LGLL patient had at least one immunodominant TCRbeta clonotype. No sample exists from the first appearance of each clone.

This CDR3 comprises 13 residues. Trimming left V 5 bases short and J 3 bases short, with 11 bases between. Germline CDR1 reads SEHNR; CDR2 reads FQNEAQ (reference sequence). Assay used: immunoSEQ multiplex PCR; TCRdb lists only in-frame clones, some missing. The table lists 9,500 to 12,000 clones, 88% of them singletons. About this clone: Its specificity is not known.

Sequenced sample: peripheral blood mononuclear cells. The receptor's source is a man aged 55 to 69 with T-cell large granular lymphocyte leukemia. Some clones in this sample may be carry-over from other donors' samples. The V gene is TRBV7-9, the J gene TRBJ2-7, with D maybe TRBD2 (6 bases). This chain's CDR3 is CASSPGGYYEQYF. CDR3 in DNA: TGTGCCAGCAGCCCCGGGGGTTACTACGAGCAGTACTTC.